What follows are 23 T cell receptor beta chains derived from one specimen sequenced in a study of regulatory T cells in long-lasting Graves disease. Arm-PCR with iRepertoire HTBI primers amplified the CDR3 regions for these TCR beta libraries. TCRdb called the multiplex PCR reads again in MiXCR, with one record for every CDR3 protein. The sample lists 350,000 to 450,000 distinct CDR3 sequences; 12% were seen once. The time point here: newly diagnosed GD, antithyroid drugs for less than 3 months. With RNA extracted from PBMCs as input, the TCR library was made. These data were also filed under a second study, of T cells in Graves' hyperthyroidism and ophthalmopathy.

Here the sequenced sample was peripheral blood mononuclear cells (PBMCs), taken at new diagnosis, from a patient treated with antithyroid drugs. The receptor source for this set is a woman in her late teens or twenties with Graves disease.

This clonotype has a count of ten or more. The chain combines TRBV7-9 with TRBJ2-5; tentative D call: TRBD1 (5 bases). This CDR3 has 15 amino acids. Germline V gene data show CDR1 as SEHNR and CDR2 as FQNEAQ (reference sequence). V was pared by 5 bases and J by 1 base, with 14 bases between. CDR3 in DNA: TGTGCCAGCAGCACTCCACGTAGGGGCCAAGAGACCCAGTACTTC. Translation gives CASSTPRRGQETQYF.

Ten or more counts support this clonotype. The V call is TRBV7-2, the J call TRBJ1-2; no firm D call. This CDR3 contains 12 residues. Deletions cut 5 bases from V and 8 bases from J, with 12 bases between. In germline, CDR1 is SGHTA, CDR2 FQGNSA. CDR3 sequence: CASSPQVSGYTF. CDR3 in DNA: TGTGCCAGCAGCCCCCAGGTCAGCGGCTACACCTTC.

A few counts support this clonotype. The V call is TRBV10-3, the J call TRBJ1-3; D is ambiguous. Trimming removed 4 bases from V and 8 bases from J, with 12 bases in between. Germline V CDR1 and CDR2: ENHRY, SYGVKD. CDR3 size: 13 residues. The chain's CDR3 is CAISGGVEDTIYF. DNA for the CDR3: TGTGCCATCAGTGGCGGGGTTGAGGACACCATATATTTT.

This clonotype was observed many times. CDR3 in DNA: TGTGCCAGCAGGAACGAGGGGCCCCAGCATTTT. This gives the protein CASRNEGPQHF. V and J are TRBV12-3 or TRBV12-4 and TRBJ1-5; D is unresolved. The CDR3 runs to 11 residues. Trimming stripped 6 bases from V and 9 bases from J, with 9 bases between.

This clonotype was detected ten times or more. The chain joins TRBV7-2 to TRBJ1-3; D might be TRBD1 (5 bases). This CDR3 comprises 14 residues. CDR1 and CDR2 from the germline V gene are SGHTA and FQGNSA. Trimming took 3 bases from V and 0 from J, leaving 6 bases between them. The CDR3 DNA sequence: TGTGCCAGCAGCTTTGGGGGCTCTGGAAACACCATATATTTT. Amino acid sequence: CASSFGGSGNTIYF.

Comments on this clonotype: Germline and junction disagree at one end, which may indicate a read error. V and J are TRBV6-2 or TRBV6-3 and TRBJ2-1; D is undetermined. CDR1 and CDR2 (germline): MNHEY, SVGEGT. The CDR3 contains 12 residues. The CDR3 bases are TGTGCCAGCAGCAACTCCTACAATGAGCAGTCCTTC. Protein sequence: CASSNSYNEQSF.

This clonotype turned up a few times. Here the CDR3 omits its conserved ending phenylalanine or tryptophan, so a read error is the likely source. This chain connects TRBV2 to TRBJ2-1; D is unresolved. Germline V gives CDR1 SNHLY, CDR2 FYNNEI. Between the trimmed V and J ends, which lost 6 bases and 0 bases, there was a span of 9 bases. The CDR3 consists of 14 residues. CDR3 in DNA: TGTGCCAGCAGGCCGGTTAGCTCCTACAATGAGCAGTTCCTC. It is translated as CASRPVSSYNEQFL.

The V and J genes are TRBV20-1 and TRBJ2-1, with D possibly TRBD2 on 5 matching bases. The CDR3 contains 16 residues. Deletions cut 0 bases from V and 6 bases from J, with 18 bases between. Germline values: CDR1 DFQATT, CDR2 SNEGSKA (reference sequence). The CDR3 spells CSARDPWTGGFNEQFF. The DNA for the CDR3 is TGCAGTGCTAGAGATCCATGGACCGGAGGCTTCAATGAGCAGTTCTTC.

The rearrangement joins TRBV6-1 to TRBJ1-5, with D tentatively TRBD1 (5 bases). This CDR3 has 15 residues. The V end lost 8 bases, the J end lost 2 bases, and 16 bases lay between the germline ends. CDR1 is MNHNS and CDR2 is SASEGT in the germline V gene. The CDR3 sequence: CASGAGGLGNQPQHF. The CDR3 nucleotides read TGTGCCAGCGGTGCCGGGGGATTGGGCAATCAGCCCCAGCATTTT.

This chain uses TRBV7-2 with TRBJ2-1; possible D gene TRBD2, 6 bases. Trimming shortened V by 3 bases and J by 8 bases, and 20 bases separated the two germline ends. The germline gives CDR1 SGHTA, CDR2 FQGNSA. The CDR3 sequence is 16 residues long. Written as DNA, the CDR3 is TGTGCCAGCAGCTTCCTATCCCGCGGGATGGGGGATGAGCAGTTCTTC. This encodes CASSFLSRGMGDEQFF.

The chain carries TRBV27 and TRBJ1-2; TRBD1 might be the D (5 bases). V was trimmed by 6 bases and J by 2 bases, leaving 19 bases between them. The CDR3 totals 16 residues. Per the germline V gene, CDR1 is MNHEY and CDR2 is SMNVEV (reference sequence). The CDR3 bases are TGTGCCAGCAGCTCATCGGTTTGGGGGTCAAACTATGGCTACACCTTC. This codes for CASSSSVWGSNYGYTF.

Only a few counts were recorded for this clonotype. V gene TRBV9 combines with J gene TRBJ1-1, with a tentative D call TRBD1 (6 bases). Germline CDR1 is SGDLS and CDR2 is YYNGEE. The length of the CDR3 is 15 residues. The germline V and J ends were trimmed by 4 bases and 11 bases, with 24 bases remaining between them. CDR3: CASSIAGAPTLGAFF. The CDR3 region has the DNA TGTGCCAGCAGCATCGCGGGGGCTCCCACTTTAGGGGCTTTCTTT.

This clonotype turned up a few times. V gene TRBV20-1 combines with J gene TRBJ2-5, with D perhaps assigned TRBD1 or TRBD2 (5 bases each). The length of the CDR3 is 11 residues. The V gene lost 5 bases and the J gene lost 4 bases, with 8 bases spanning the gap. CDR1 is DFQATT, CDR2 SNEGSKA, per germline (reference sequence). This chain's CDR3 is CSARGRETQYF. In DNA, the CDR3 is TGCAGTGCTCGGGGCCGAGAGACCCAGTACTTC.

This clonotype came up many times. This rearrangement joins TRBV20-1 to TRBJ2-7; possible D gene TRBD1, 6 bases. The CDR3 spans 15 residues. Per germline, CDR1 DFQATT and CDR2 SNEGSKA (reference sequence). The germline V and J ends were trimmed by 0 bases and 5 bases, with 17 bases remaining between them. CDR3 DNA: TGCAGTGCTAGAGATTTTGGTGGGTCAGGGGACGAGCAGTACTTC. This gives the protein CSARDFGGSGDEQYF.

This clonotype was seen repeatedly, ten times or more. V is TRBV20-1 and J is TRBJ2-3; 7 bases map to TRBD1. V shed 6 bases and J 1 base; nucleotides not matched to a gene: 4. CDR3 length: 13 residues. Germline V lookup: CDR1 DFQATT, CDR2 SNEGSKA (reference sequence). The DNA for the CDR3 is TGCAGTGCCGGTACAGGGGGCACAGATACGCAGTATTTT. Translation: CSAGTGGTDTQYF.

The rearrangement joins TRBV5-1 to TRBJ2-3; perhaps TRBD2 as D (6 bases). CDR3 size: 18 residues. Between the trimmed V and J ends, which lost 1 base and 2 bases, there was a span of 20 bases. The germline CDR1 and CDR2 sequences are SGHRS and YFSETQ. DNA for the CDR3: TGCGCCAGCAGCTTGTCTTCATTCGCTAGCGAGGCCACAGATACGCAGTATTTT. Residues: CASSLSSFASEATDTQYF.

At least ten counts were recorded for this clonotype. The genes are TRBV30 and TRBJ2-3, with D tentatively TRBD1 or TRBD2 (5 bases each). V was pared by 5 bases and J by 3 bases, with 18 bases between. The CDR3 contains 15 residues. Germline V gene data show CDR1 as GTSNPN and CDR2 as SVGIG (reference sequence). The CDR3 here is CAWSWMGESTDTQYF. The CDR3, as DNA: TGTGCCTGGTCATGGATGGGGGAGTCTACAGATACGCAGTATTTT. The full variable domain, completed using reference TRBV30 and TRBJ2-3, is SQTIHQWPATLVQPVGSPLSLECTVEGTSNPNLYWYRQAAGRGLQLLFYSVGIGQISSEVPQNLSASRPQDRQFILSSKKLLLSDSGFYLCAWSWMGESTDTQYFGPGTRLTVL.

At least ten counts were recorded for this clonotype. The genes are TRBV3-1 and TRBJ2-1, with D possibly being TRBD2 (6 bases). In germline, CDR1 is LGHDT, CDR2 YNNKEL (reference sequence). The CDR3 has 19 amino acids. V lost 4 bases to trimming and J lost 0 bases, with 22 bases between them. The CDR3 region has the DNA TGTGCCAGCAGCCGCCGGGACTTCTCCTCCCCACCCTCCTACAATGAGCAGTTCTTC. Translating gives CASSRRDFSSPPSYNEQFF.

This clonotype was observed many times. The V and J genes are TRBV12-3 or TRBV12-4 and TRBJ2-1; no clear D. This CDR3 is built from 17 residues. V was clipped by 5 bases and J by 0 bases, with 17 bases between them. The CDR3 loop reads CASSTPFIGNSYNEQFF. Written as DNA, the CDR3 is TGTGCCAGCAGTACCCCCTTTATCGGTAACTCCTACAATGAGCAGTTCTTC.

This clonotype was recorded many times. The chain carries TRBV10-3 and TRBJ2-2; D uncertain. Deletions cut 8 bases from V and 5 bases from J, with 21 bases between. The CDR3 extends over 16 amino acids. Germline lookup yields CDR1 ENHRY and CDR2 SYGVKD. CDR3: CAIAPAVGLETGELFF. CDR3 in DNA: TGTGCCATCGCTCCTGCGGTGGGTCTAGAAACCGGGGAGCTGTTTTTT.

This chain joins TRBV29-1 and TRBJ2-1, with TRBD2 identical over 13 bases. This CDR3 region has 15 residues. Germline V gene sequence: CDR1 SQVTM, CDR2 ANQGSEA. V lost 7 bases, J lost 9 bases, and 12 bases stayed unmatched. The CDR3 nucleotides read TGCAGCGACCAGACTAGCGGGAGGTATTTAGGTGAGCAGTTCTTC. Translated, it gives CSDQTSGRYLGEQFF.

V usage is TRBV15 and J usage is TRBJ2-7; no reliable D call. The CDR3 consists of 15 residues. Trimming took off 1 base at V and 6 bases at J, with 16 bases between the two ends. CDR1 LNHNV and CDR2 YYDKDF come from the germline V gene (reference sequence). The CDR3 loop is CATSRALQEVGEQYF. The CDR3 bases are TGTGCCACCAGCAGAGCACTACAAGAGGTTGGCGAGCAGTACTTC. The variable domain in full, with the rest retrieved from reference TRBV15 and TRBJ2-7, is DAMVIQNPRYQVTQFGKPVTLSCSQTLNHNVMYWYQQKSSQAPKLLFHYYDKDFNNEADTPDNFQSRRPNTSFCFLDIRSPGLGDTAMYLCATSRALQEVGEQYFGPGTRLTVT.

This clonotype was recorded a few times. This chain links TRBV18 with TRBJ1-1; D uncertain. With 3 bases removed from V and 6 bases from J, the gap between germline ends came to 11 bases. The CDR3 runs to 13 residues. CDR1 and CDR2 (germline): KGHSH, LQKENI. CDR3 amino acids: CASSPQPDSEAFF. The CDR3 DNA follows: TGTGCCAGCTCACCTCAACCAGACTCTGAAGCTTTCTTT.